This T cell receptor (beta chain) was captured in a study of T-cell reconstitution after alpha-beta-depleted transplantation in children. V was clipped by 7 bases and J by 8 bases, with 11 bases between them. This CDR3 contains 11 residues. CDR1 is SNHLY, CDR2 FYNNEI, per germline. A library of TCRbeta sequences, prepared with unique molecular identifiers, was generated. TCRdb re-analysed the PCR reads in MiXCR, keeping a single row per CDR3 protein. The table shows about 540,000 distinct CDR3 sequences, with about a sixth occurring only once. The source material was PBMCs from the stem cell graft donor, sampled from the stem cell graft. V and J are TRBV2 and TRBJ1-1, with D uncertain. The receptor was derived from a human donor who donated a stem cell graft to a child with acute lymphoblastic leukemia. CDR3 sequence reads: CASTKDVEAFF. The CDR3 coding sequence is TGTGCCAGCACCAAAGACGTAGAAGCTTTCTTT.